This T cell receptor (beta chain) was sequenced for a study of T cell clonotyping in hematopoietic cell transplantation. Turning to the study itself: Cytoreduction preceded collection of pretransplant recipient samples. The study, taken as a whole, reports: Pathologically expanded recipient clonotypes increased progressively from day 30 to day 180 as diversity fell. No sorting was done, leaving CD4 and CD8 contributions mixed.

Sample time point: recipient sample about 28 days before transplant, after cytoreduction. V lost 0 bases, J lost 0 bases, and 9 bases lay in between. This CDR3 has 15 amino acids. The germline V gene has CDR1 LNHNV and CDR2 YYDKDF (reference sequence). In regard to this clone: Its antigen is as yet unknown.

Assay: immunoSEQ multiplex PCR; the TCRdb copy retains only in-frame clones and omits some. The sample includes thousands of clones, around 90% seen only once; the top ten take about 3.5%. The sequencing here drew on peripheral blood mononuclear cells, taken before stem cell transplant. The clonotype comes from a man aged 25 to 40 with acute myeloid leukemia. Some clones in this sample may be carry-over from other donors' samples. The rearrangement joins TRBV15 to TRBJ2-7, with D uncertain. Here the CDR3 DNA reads TGTGCCACCAGCAGAGATCCGGTCAGCTCCTACGAGCAGTACTTC. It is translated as CATSRDPVSSYEQYF. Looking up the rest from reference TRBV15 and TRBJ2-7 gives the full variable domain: DAMVIQNPRYQVTQFGKPVTLSCSQTLNHNVMYWYQQKSSQAPKLLFHYYDKDFNNEADTPDNFQSRRPNTSFCFLDIRSPGLGDTAMYLCATSRDPVSSYEQYFGPGTRLTVT.